This is a list of T cell receptor beta chains from one sample in a study of identical twins. Using its own MiXCR run on the 5' RACE reads, TCRdb lists one record per CDR3 protein. The sample has some 1,600,000 distinct CDR3 sequences, about 31% seen once. The material sequenced was cord blood. Source of these receptors: a newborn girl in good health. Each CDR3 is given with its conserved first and last residue. The order of the fields is D gene, J gene, V gene, clone size, CDR3 protein, CDR3 DNA. The D gene is left open where the match is weak. Rows may omit the clone size; those that give it use once, few, many or a size class.

>TRBD2|TRBJ2-5|TRBV5-6|.
CASSKTGIAGEQYF
TGTGCCAGCAGCAAAACCGGGATAGCGGGGGAGCAGTACTTC
>TRBD1|TRBJ1-1|TRBV7-9|.
CASSMPDRVAFF
TGTGCCAGCAGCATGCCGGACAGGGTAGCTTTCTTT
>TRBD2|TRBJ2-5|TRBV2|.
CATSRTSGYRGSETQYF
TGTGCCACTTCTCGGACTAGCGGATATAGAGGATCGGAGACCCAGTACTTC
>TRBD2|TRBJ2-7|TRBV14|few
CASSLRAPGLAAYEQYF
TGTGCCAGCAGCCTCCGAGCCCCGGGACTAGCAGCCTACGAGCAGTACTTC
>TRBD2|TRBJ2-3|TRBV24-1|.
CATSERGLAEGADTQYF
TGTGCCACCAGTGAGAGGGGACTAGCGGAAGGGGCAGATACGCAGTATTTT
>.|TRBJ1-4|TRBV6-6|.
CASGEVATNEKLFF
TGTGCCAGCGGGGAGGTTGCAACTAATGAAAAACTGTTTTTT
>.|TRBJ2-2|TRBV14|.
CASRRTLVDTGELFF
TGTGCCAGCAGAAGGACCCTCGTTGACACCGGGGAGCTGTTTTTT
>.|TRBJ2-3|TRBV5-1|.
CASSLEQGRTDTQYF
TGCGCCAGCAGCTTGGAGCAGGGGAGAACAGATACGCAGTATTTT
>.|TRBJ2-7|TRBV20-1|.
CSVPDRINSYEQYF
TGCAGTGTGCCGGACAGAATTAATTCCTACGAGCAGTACTTC
>.|TRBJ1-5|TRBV20-1|.
CSARKGGNQPQHF
TGCAGTGCTAGAAAGGGGGGCAATCAGCCCCAGCATTTT
>TRBD2|TRBJ2-1|TRBV4-2|few
CASSLSSGLAAYNEQFF
TGTGCCAGCAGCCTATCCTCAGGACTAGCGGCCTACAATGAGCAGTTCTTC
>.|TRBJ1-1|TRBV12-3/TRBV12-4|.
CASSRQAGTEAFF
TGTGCCAGCAGCCGACAGGCAGGCACTGAAGCTTTCTTT
>TRBD1|TRBJ2-3|TRBV11-2|.
CASSHPLLPGQATDTQYF
TGTGCCAGCAGCCACCCACTTCTCCCGGGACAGGCCACAGATACGCAGTATTTT
>.|TRBJ2-7|TRBV4-2|.
CASSQKVGNPYEQYF
TGTGCCAGCAGCCAAAAAGTTGGCAACCCCTACGAGCAGTACTTC
>.|TRBJ1-1|TRBV14|few
CASSFYREDTEAFF
TGTGCCAGCAGCTTCTACAGGGAGGACACTGAAGCTTTCTTT
>TRBD2|TRBJ2-1|TRBV7-8|.
CASSLTSGTVSYNEQFF
TGTGCCAGCAGCTTAACTAGCGGGACCGTCTCCTACAATGAGCAGTTCTTC
>.|TRBJ2-5|TRBV2|few
CASRLETVGREQYF
TGTGCCAGCAGGCTAGAGACAGTGGGAAGGGAGCAGTACTTC